The next 14 T cell receptor beta chains were all read from a single sample in a study of CD8 T cells in ankylosing spondylitis. TCRdb re-called the 5' RACE reads through MiXCR, storing one row per CDR3 protein. The sample lists 190,000 or so distinct CDR3 sequences, around 13% seen once, with approximately 15% in the top ten. Sequencing was performed on blood, either unsorted or a sorted T cell fraction (not recorded which). The receptors here all came from a male donor with ankylosing spondylitis or in good health (not recorded which).

This clonotype was counted a few times. The CDR3 loop is CSAREGPTSGTPLAKNIQYF. The CDR3, as DNA: TGCAGTGCTAGAGAAGGACCGACTAGCGGAACACCCTTAGCCAAAAACATTCAGTACTTC. This chain connects TRBV20-1 to TRBJ2-4; 9 bases are shared with TRBD2. The CDR3 has 20 amino acids. Germline V gene lookup returns CDR1 DFQATT and CDR2 SNEGSKA (reference sequence). V trimming: 0 bases; J trimming: 0 bases; junction bases outside the gene matches: 15.

The V call is TRBV12-3 or TRBV12-4, the J call TRBJ1-2, with D perhaps TRBD1 (6 bases). The CDR3 covers 16 residues. The ends were cut back, 0 bases at V and 3 bases at J, with 14 bases in the middle. The CDR3 sequence is CASSLAIGGGYYGYTF. The CDR3 DNA is TGTGCCAGCAGTTTAGCGATAGGGGGGGGTTACTATGGCTACACCTTC.

This clonotype was counted between two and nine times. This chain connects TRBV4-2 to TRBJ2-7; TRBD1 might be the D (5 bases). This CDR3 is built from 15 residues. V lost 0 bases and J 3 bases, leaving 12 bases between the germline ends. Germline loops: CDR1 LGHNA, CDR2 YNFKEQ. DNA for the CDR3: TGTGCCAGCAGCCAAGAAAGGGCTAGGGGCTACGAGCAGTACTTC. Protein sequence: CASSQERARGYEQYF.

Ten or more counts support this clonotype. The rearrangement uses TRBV4-1 and TRBJ2-1; D is tentatively TRBD1 or TRBD2 (5 bases each). Per the germline V gene, CDR1 is MGHRA and CDR2 is YSYEKL. The length of the CDR3 is 14 residues. The ends were cut back, 0 bases at V and 9 bases at J, with 12 bases in the middle. In DNA, the CDR3 is TGCGCCAGCAGCCAAGATCTTGGGACCTTTGAGCAGTTCTTC. Translating gives CASSQDLGTFEQFF.

Many counts were recorded for this clonotype. The chain carries TRBV29-1 and TRBJ1-2; TRBD1 is a possible D gene (5 bases). Trimming left V 3 bases short and J 8 bases short, with 10 bases between. This CDR3 region has 11 residues. Germline CDR1 SQVTM, CDR2 ANQGSEA. In nucleotides, the CDR3 is TGCAGCGTTGACCGAGGGGAAGGCTACACCTTC. As protein: CSVDRGEGYTF.

A single count supports this clonotype. The chain couples TRBV6-1 to TRBJ2-7; D is perhaps TRBD2 (5 bases). The V and J ends lost 5 bases and 4 bases respectively, with 21 bases between them. The germline CDR1 and CDR2 sequences are MNHNS and SASEGT. The CDR3 totals 16 residues. This CDR3 is CASSLGPGERPYEQYF. CDR3 in DNA: TGTGCCAGCAGTCTTGGTCCCGGGGAACGGCCTTACGAGCAGTACTTC.

This clonotype has a handful of counts. This sequence joins TRBV2 and TRBJ2-1; TRBD2 aligns across 14 bases. J was trimmed by 10 bases and V by 0 bases; bases with no gene match: 8. This CDR3 is 17 amino acids long. In germline, CDR1 is SNHLY, CDR2 FYNNEI. Written as DNA, the CDR3 is TGTGCCAGCAGTGAAGCCCGGTACGGACTAGCGGGGGGCGAGCAGTTCTTC. Its protein is CASSEARYGLAGGEQFF.

This clonotype appeared a few times. The rearrangement uses TRBV7-9 and TRBJ2-1; perhaps D is TRBD1 or TRBD2 (5 bases each). Trimming stripped 5 bases from V and 5 bases from J, with 16 bases between. The CDR3 loop spans 15 amino acids. Looked up from germline, CDR1 is SEHNR and CDR2 is FQNEAQ (reference sequence). The CDR3 nucleotides are TGTGCCAGCAGCGACGTGGGGGATGCGGACAATGAGCAGTTCTTC. This sequence encodes CASSDVGDADNEQFF.

This clonotype has more than one count but fewer than ten. This chain connects TRBV5-1 to TRBJ2-5, with 10 bases that match TRBD2. The CDR3 is 17 amino acids. Germline CDR1 and CDR2: SGHRS and YFSETQ. Losses at the gene ends were 0 bases for V and 3 bases for J; bases not matched to a gene: 8. Written as DNA, the CDR3 is TGCGCCAGCAGCTTGGCCCTCAGCGGGAGGGCCGAAGAGACCCAGTACTTC. Encoded protein: CASSLALSGRAEETQYF.

The chain has TRBV2 and TRBJ2-7; 7 nucleotides match TRBD1. The CDR3 length is 16 residues. The germline V gene encodes CDR1 SNHLY and CDR2 FYNNEI. V was clipped by 3 bases and J by 2 bases; unmatched bases: 10. CDR3 in amino acids: CASSDQQGTSTYEQYF. The CDR3 coding sequence is TGTGCCAGCAGTGATCAACAGGGGACGTCTACCTACGAGCAGTACTTC.

This clonotype came up a few times. This chain uses TRBV5-1 with TRBJ1-1, with TRBD1 identical over 9 bases. CDR3 length: 17 residues. Germline assignment: CDR1 SGHRS and CDR2 YFSETQ. Trimming cost V 2 bases and J 5 bases; bases outside gene matches: 13. The chain's CDR3 is CASSLRTGQGGKTEAFF. The CDR3 nucleotides read TGCGCCAGCAGCTTACGCACGGGACAGGGCGGGAAGACTGAAGCTTTCTTT.

The chain is built from TRBV6-5 and TRBJ1-1, with D possibly being TRBD1 (5 bases). The V gene's germline CDR1 is MNHEY and CDR2 SVGAGI. This CDR3 spans 14 amino acids. Between the trimmed V and J ends, which lost 2 bases and 2 bases, there was a span of 9 bases. The CDR3 DNA reads TGTGCCAGCAGTTACACGGGGGGTAACACTGAAGCTTTCTTT. Protein sequence: CASSYTGGNTEAFF.

The V gene is TRBV6-5, the J gene TRBJ2-3, with TRBD1 matching over 7 bases. V was pared by 4 bases and J by 2 bases, with 6 bases of the junction left unmatched. Germline CDR1 MNHEY, CDR2 SVGAGI. This CDR3 comprises 15 residues. CDR3 bases: TGTGCCAGCAGTTCCAGGGGGACAAACACAGATACGCAGTATTTT. Translated, it gives CASSSRGTNTDTQYF.

The J gene is TRBJ2-1, the V gene TRBV6-2 or TRBV6-3; D uncertain. There are 12 residues in the CDR3. Germline CDR1 MNHEY, CDR2 SVGEGT. V lost 5 bases to trimming and J lost 10 bases, with 12 bases between them. In DNA form, the CDR3 reads TGTGCCAGCAGTACGATCTCGACAGAGCAGTTCTTC. Translation gives CASSTISTEQFF.